The following is a TCR beta chain sequence with its context. The germline gives CDR1 SGHDT, CDR2 YYEEEE. V was shortened by 0 bases and J by 7 bases, with 12 bases between the two germline ends. The CDR3 is 14 residues long. Data came from immunoSEQ multiplex PCR; TCRdb stores just in-frame clones and leaves some out. The data contain around 61,000 clones, under 95% of them singletons. These data are taken from a study of T cell changes during pregnancy in multiple sclerosis. The genes are TRBV5-6 and TRBJ2-3; D is possibly TRBD1 (6 bases). Sequencing used peripheral blood, obtained in the third trimester of pregnancy. This TCR was recovered from a female donor in good health, enrolled as a control in a pregnancy study. CDR3 protein: CASSLGGLMNTQYF. Here the CDR3 DNA reads TGTGCCAGCAGCTTGGGGGGGCTAATGAATACGCAGTATTTT.